This TCR beta chain was identified during a study of shared clonotypes between healthy human individuals. Of note for this clone: This likely came from a read error, as a far larger clone is one base away.

How the authors handled the data: Junction-only sequences without quality scores were provided by ImmunoSEQ, so filtering was different. Profiled with immunoSEQ multiplex PCR; TCRdb holds only in-frame clones, not every one. V, J and clone size are taken as reported in that table, and D and trimming were inferred from the DNA itself. The table lists fewer than 600,000 clones, around 80% of them singletons. The TCR originated in a woman aged 40-49 years in good health. Some clones in this sample may be carry-over from other donors' samples. The sequenced sample consisted of PBMCs.

The CDR3: CAWSRIGSVGASVLTF. The CDR3 region has the DNA TGTGCCTGGAGTCGCATCGGGTCCGTCGGGGCCAGCGTCCTGACTTTC. V is TRBV30 and J is TRBJ2-6; D assignment may be TRBD1 or TRBD2 (5 bases each). The germline V gene encodes CDR1 GTSNPN and CDR2 SVGIG (reference sequence). The CDR3 has 16 amino acids.